This section outlines one T cell receptor beta chain sequence together with its context. The sample is drawn from a study of blood T cell repertoires in COVID-19. Here immunoSEQ multiplex PCR was the method, and the copy in TCRdb shows in-frame clones only, minus some. The table shows under 500,000 clones, with 70% to 90% occurring only once. Germline-derived CDR1 and CDR2 are SGHDT and YYEEEE. This CDR3 contains 15 residues. V was pared by 3 bases and J by 6 bases, with 9 bases of the junction left unmatched. V usage is TRBV5-6 and J usage is TRBJ1-1, with 9 nucleotides matching TRBD1. This TCR was recovered from a young woman with acute COVID-19. The sequencing input was PBMCs or T cells enriched from blood (not recorded which). The CDR3 DNA reads TGTGCCAGCAGCTACGGGACAGGGACGTTCCCTGAAGCTTTCTTT. It specifies CASSYGTGTFPEAFF.